This TCR beta chain stems from a study of OX40 agonist ivuxolimab in advanced cancers. TCRdb's copy holds only in-frame clones and misses some; the assay was immunoSEQ multiplex PCR. The sample has about 90,000 clones, roughly 93% seen once. This CDR3 has 14 residues. Per germline, CDR1 MNHNS and CDR2 SASEGT. Between the trimmed V and J ends, which lost 4 bases and 3 bases, there was a span of 13 bases. The sequence was collected from an adult with an advanced solid tumor such as melanoma, head and neck, liver or kidney cancer. J is TRBJ2-7 and V is TRBV6-1; D gene unclear. The sample was CD4+ or CD8+ T cells sorted from blood, taken in a trial of the OX40 agonist ivuxolimab. CDR3 nucleotides: TGTGCCAGCAGTGTCGCAGGATCTGGCTACGAGCAGTACTTC. Protein product: CASSVAGSGYEQYF.